One and the same sample provided the 2 T cell receptor beta chains below, sequenced in a study of vaccination effects on CD4 cells after COVID-19. The antigens for these receptors are not known. ViraFEST assay sequencing came after antigen-specific CD4+ T cells were expanded with viral peptide pools. An approximately nine-day culture period preceded the isolation of CD4+ T cells. As their vaccination, participants received two doses of either BNT162b2 or mRNA-1273. TCRdb keeps only in-frame clones here, not all; method: immunoSEQ multiplex PCR. The top ten hold more than 5% of the sample, which has 25,000 to 35,000 clones, around 80% seen once. The material was CD4+ T cells from PBMCs cultured with SARS-CoV-2 spike peptides, obtained after COVID-19 vaccination. These TCRs come from a human donor who received a COVID-19 vaccine. Some clones in this sample may be carry-over from other donors' samples.

CDR3 coding DNA: TGTGCCAGCACGGTAATTGAATCCGAAGGTGAAAAACTGTTTTTT. It yields the protein CASTVIESEGEKLFF. The chain employs TRBV5-4 and TRBJ1-4; D ambiguous. CDR3 length: 15 residues. The germline V and J ends were trimmed by 6 bases and 7 bases, with 19 bases remaining between them. Germline V CDR1 and CDR2: SGHNT, YYREEE (reference sequence).

The CDR3: CASGYGNYGYTF. The CDR3 DNA sequence: TGTGCCAGCGGATACGGAAACTATGGCTACACCTTC. The rearrangement joins TRBV12-3 or TRBV12-4 to TRBJ1-2; D unclear. The V end was cut by 8 bases, the J end by 2 bases, with 9 bases between. The CDR3 has 12 residues.